The rows below give T cell receptor beta chains drawn from one sample of a study of T cell responses to AZD1222 COVID-19 vaccine. Only in-frame clones appear in the TCRdb table, and some are missing; sequencing was by immunoSEQ multiplex PCR. Of 160,000 or so clones listed, around 85% were seen once; the top ten hold roughly 7%. The sequenced sample was peripheral blood, obtained after recovery from COVID-19. The source of these receptors is an adult who had recovered from COVID-19. The CDR3 runs from the conserved cysteine through the conserved F or W. Fields, in order: V gene, J gene, clone size, D gene, CDR3 protein, CDR3 DNA. D genes are given only for firm matches. For some rows the clone size is stated as once, few or many, or as a class when expanded; others skip it.

TRBV5-1	TRBJ1-2	-	-	CASSPPGADSYGYTF	TGCGCCAGCAGCCCCCCCGGGGCCGATTCCTATGGCTACACCTTC
TRBV11-3	TRBJ2-7	-	-	CASSLEARGQGFTHEQYF	TGTGCCAGCAGCTTAGAGGCTAGGGGCCAGGGGTTCACCCACGAGCAGTACTTC
TRBV3-1/TRBV3-2	TRBJ2-5	-	-	CASSQERAGETQYF	TGTGCCAGCAGCCAAGAAAGGGCAGGGGAGACCCAGTACTTC
TRBV27	TRBJ1-6	-	-	CASRIDSLYSPLHF	TGTGCCAGCAGAATAGACAGTTTATATTCACCCCTCCACTTT
TRBV6-1	TRBJ1-1	-	-	CASSDSPGMNTEAFF	TGTGCCAGCAGTGATAGCCCAGGTATGAACACTGAAGCTTTCTTT
TRBV2	TRBJ2-7	once	TRBD2	CASSESSGRLYEQYF	TGTGCCAGCAGTGAATCTAGCGGGAGATTATACGAGCAGTACTTC
TRBV5-6	TRBJ1-2	-	TRBD1	CASSGDRGLEGGYTF	TGTGCCAGCAGCGGGGACAGGGGGTTAGAGGGTGGCTACACCTTC
TRBV29-1	TRBJ1-2	-	-	CSVEPGKTF	TGCAGCGTGGAGCCGGGGAAAACCTTC
TRBV5-6	TRBJ2-7	-	-	CASSLHGSSYEQYF	TGTGCCAGCAGCTTGCATGGAAGCTCCTACGAGCAGTACTTC
TRBV28	TRBJ1-1	-	TRBD1	CASRRDRGHLGAFF	TGTGCCAGCAGGCGGGACAGGGGCCACCTTGGGGCTTTCTTT
TRBV6-5	TRBJ2-3	-	TRBD2	CASSTSGAVRDTQYF	TGTGCCAGCAGTACAAGCGGGGCCGTGAGGGATACGCAGTATTTT
TRBV25-1	TRBJ2-2	-	-	CASYISGELFF	TGTGCCAGCTACATCTCCGGGGAGCTGTTTTTT
TRBV6-2/TRBV6-3	TRBJ2-7	-	TRBD2	CASSYLTPSGRNYEQYF	TGTGCCAGCAGTTACCTTACCCCGAGCGGGAGGAACTACGAGCAGTACTTC
TRBV5-8	TRBJ2-7	-	-	CASRNLYEQYF	TGTGCCAGCAGAAACCTCTACGAGCAGTACTTC
TRBV4-3	TRBJ2-7	-	TRBD2	CASSQEGTSGAHEQYF	TGCGCCAGCAGCCAAGAAGGGACTAGCGGGGCCCACGAGCAGTACTTC
TRBV29-1	TRBJ1-1	-	-	CSVVLGERNTEAFF	TGCAGCGTTGTCTTAGGGGAGAGGAACACTGAAGCTTTCTTT
TRBV7-8	TRBJ2-1	-	TRBD2	CASSATGTSTSNEQFF	TGTGCTAGCAGCGCGACCGGGACTAGCACGTCAAATGAGCAGTTCTTC
TRBV14	TRBJ1-2	-	-	CASSQVGEGSPYGYTF	TGTGCCAGCAGCCAAGTCGGGGAGGGCAGTCCGTATGGCTACACCTTC
TRBV5-6	TRBJ1-2	-	-	CASSLAGSLLYGYTF	TGTGCCAGCAGCTTGGCCGGCAGCCTTCTCTATGGCTACACCTTC
TRBV2	TRBJ1-3	-	TRBD1	CASSVAGGGNTIYF	TGTGCCAGCAGTGTGGCAGGGGGAGGAAACACCATATATTTT
TRBV28	TRBJ1-4	-	-	CASSPPTNEKLFF	TGTGCCAGCAGTCCCCCAACTAATGAAAAACTGTTTTTT
TRBV5-5	TRBJ2-3	once	-	CASSRADTQYF	TGTGCCAGCAGCCGCGCAGATACGCAGTATTTT
TRBV7-3	TRBJ2-3	-	TRBD2	CASSLKGTSGGITDTQYF	TGTGCCAGCAGCTTAAAAGGGACTAGCGGGGGAATCACAGATACGCAGTATTTT
TRBV3-1/TRBV3-2	TRBJ2-2	-	TRBD2	CASSQIIGTSGRNTGELFF	TGTGCCAGCAGCCAAATAATCGGTACAAGCGGGAGAAACACCGGGGAGCTGTTTTTT
TRBV3-1/TRBV3-2	TRBJ2-5	-	-	CASSQLLRETQYF	TGTGCCAGCAGCCAACTCCTTCGGGAGACCCAGTACTTC
TRBV28	TRBJ1-3	-	-	CASTPQQGLLGGNTIYF	TGTGCCAGCACCCCTCAACAGGGCCTCTTAGGTGGAAACACCATATATTTT